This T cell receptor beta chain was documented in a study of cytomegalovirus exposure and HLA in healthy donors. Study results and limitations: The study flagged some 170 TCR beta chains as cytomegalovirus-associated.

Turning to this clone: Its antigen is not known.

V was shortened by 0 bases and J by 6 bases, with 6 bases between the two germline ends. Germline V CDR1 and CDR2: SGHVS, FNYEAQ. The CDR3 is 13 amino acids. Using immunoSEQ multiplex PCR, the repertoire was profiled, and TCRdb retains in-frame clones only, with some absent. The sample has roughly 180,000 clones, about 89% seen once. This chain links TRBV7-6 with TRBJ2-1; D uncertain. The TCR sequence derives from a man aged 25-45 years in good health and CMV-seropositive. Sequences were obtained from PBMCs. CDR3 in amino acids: CASSLAGFNEQFF. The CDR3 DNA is TGTGCCAGCAGCTTAGCAGGGTTCAATGAGCAGTTCTTC.